This T cell receptor (beta chain) was retrieved from a study of T cells in Graves' hyperthyroidism and ophthalmopathy. For the study at large: At the time of initial diagnosis and before any treatment, peripheral blood was collected.

Findings and caveats of the study: Blood also contained most expanded thyroid clonotypes above 0.001. A 13 V-J model separated ophthalmopathy from stable hyperthyroidism.

The CDR3 covers 14 residues. V was trimmed by 3 bases and J by 0 bases, leaving 9 bases between them. The germline CDR1 and CDR2 sequences are SNHLY and FYNNEI. The sample holds many counts of this clonotype. Its specificity is not known. TCR beta CDR3 regions were amplified from RNA. TCR CDR3 regions were first amplified by RT-PCR with HTBI primers. Each CDR3 protein is one row after TCRdb ran MiXCR on the multiplex PCR reads. Among hundreds of thousands of distinct CDR3 sequences listed, about 15% were seen once. The V and J genes are TRBV2 and TRBJ2-7; D remains ambiguous. The specimen was blood. The receptor was derived from a woman aged 40 to 49 with Graves' ophthalmopathy. The CDR3 DNA is TGTGCCAGCAGTGAGACCCCAAGCTCCTACGAGCAGTACTTC. The encoded protein is CASSETPSSYEQYF.